These T cell receptor beta chains were read from a single sample in a study of T cells in Graves' hyperthyroidism and ophthalmopathy. TCRdb re-called the multiplex PCR reads through MiXCR, storing one row per CDR3 protein. Among 650,000 to 850,000 distinct CDR3 sequences, 18% were seen once, and the ten largest hold approximately 15%. Material for sequencing was blood. The receptors were sampled from a woman aged 45-65 years with Graves' hyperthyroidism that later progressed to Graves' ophthalmopathy. Each CDR3 is given with its conserved first and last residue. The order of the fields is V gene, CDR3 protein.

>TRBV6-5
CASSSPTGSSYNEQFF
>TRBV6-1
CASSDPGTTYGYTF
>TRBV2
CASSDSGALANTGELFF
>TRBV5-5
CASSDPRIGGNQPQHF
>TRBV3-1
CASSPRTGYEQYF
>TRBV6-1
CASRIEGEAFF
>TRBV5-1
CASSIGSTFDEQYF
>TRBV12-5
CASGGDSFNQPQHF
>TRBV20-1
CSAREGAGNYGYTF
>TRBV7-3
CASSSATGVNTEAFF
>TRBV14
CASSQETGGYGYTF
>TRBV18
CASSQSGDNQPQHF
>TRBV12-5
CASGLVRQGAFF
>TRBV5-1
CASSLGGYTDTQYF
>TRBV3-1
CASSQPRAGELFF
>TRBV10-3
CATRSGGDEQFF
>TRBV20-1
CSARGQGAGVDTQYF